This TCR beta chain was identified during a study of preoperative IRX-2 immunotherapy in early breast cancer. Treatment denoted: preoperative locoregional IRX-2 cytokine immunotherapy. Samples came from a phase Ib trial of preoperative locoregional IRX-2 cytokine immunotherapy. Assay used: immunoSEQ multiplex PCR; TCRdb lists only in-frame clones, some missing. The sample carries over 25,000 clones, 81% recorded once. V dropped 1 base and J dropped 4 bases, with 11 bases sitting between them. Germline V lookup: CDR1 GTSNPN, CDR2 SVGIG (reference sequence). This CDR3 has 14 residues. The origin of this receptor is a human donor with breast cancer. The chain employs TRBV30 and TRBJ1-5, with no clear D. The sample in question was lymph node tissue, obtained after IRX-2 immunotherapy. CDR3 sequence: CAWSGQSLNQPQHF. CDR3 sequence (DNA): TGTGCCTGGAGTGGGCAGTCATTGAATCAGCCCCAGCATTTT.